This TCR beta chain was captured by sequencing in a study of cytomegalovirus exposure and HLA in healthy donors. Germline trimming cut 5 bases from V and 4 bases from J; bases unmatched to any gene: 4. The CDR3 runs to 16 residues. Looked up from germline, CDR1 is SGHTA and CDR2 is FQGNSA. The study ran its PCR with 60 Vbeta and 13 Jbeta primers. Method: immunoSEQ multiplex PCR; TCRdb's copy keeps in-frame clones and lacks some. The sample carries around 120,000 clones, more than 70% recorded once. Source material: PBMCs. This sequence was found in a woman aged 45-60 years in good health and CMV-seropositive. J is TRBJ2-2 and V is TRBV7-2; 13 nucleotides match TRBD2. CDR3 in amino acids: CASSPGLAGRTGELFF. The CDR3, as DNA: TGTGCCAGCAGCCCGGGACTAGCGGGGCGCACCGGGGAGCTGTTTTTT.